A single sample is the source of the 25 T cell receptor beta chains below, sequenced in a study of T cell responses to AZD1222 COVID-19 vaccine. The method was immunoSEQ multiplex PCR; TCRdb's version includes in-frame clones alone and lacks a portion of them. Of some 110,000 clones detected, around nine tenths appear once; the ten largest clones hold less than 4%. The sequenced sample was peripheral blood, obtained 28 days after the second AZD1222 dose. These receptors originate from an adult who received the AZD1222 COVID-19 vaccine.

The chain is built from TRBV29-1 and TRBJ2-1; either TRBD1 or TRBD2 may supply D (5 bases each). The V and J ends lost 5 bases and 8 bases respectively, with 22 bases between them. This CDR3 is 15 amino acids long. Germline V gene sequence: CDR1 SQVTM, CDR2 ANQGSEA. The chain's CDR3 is CSVISRGRYSDEQFF. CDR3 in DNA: TGCAGCGTTATTTCGAGGGGACGGTACAGCGATGAGCAGTTCTTC.

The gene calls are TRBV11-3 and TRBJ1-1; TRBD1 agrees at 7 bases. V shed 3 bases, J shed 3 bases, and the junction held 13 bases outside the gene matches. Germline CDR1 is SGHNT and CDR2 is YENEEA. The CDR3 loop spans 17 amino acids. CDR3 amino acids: CASSLGRGRGIYTEAFF. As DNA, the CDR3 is TGTGCCAGCAGCTTGGGGCGGGGCAGGGGGATCTACACTGAAGCTTTCTTT.

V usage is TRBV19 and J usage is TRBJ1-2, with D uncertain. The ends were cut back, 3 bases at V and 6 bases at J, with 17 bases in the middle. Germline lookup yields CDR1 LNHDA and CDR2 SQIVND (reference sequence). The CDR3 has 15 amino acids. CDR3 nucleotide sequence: TGTGCCAGTAGTATCGGAGGGTCGGGTCGAAATGGCTACACCTTC. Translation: CASSIGGSGRNGYTF.

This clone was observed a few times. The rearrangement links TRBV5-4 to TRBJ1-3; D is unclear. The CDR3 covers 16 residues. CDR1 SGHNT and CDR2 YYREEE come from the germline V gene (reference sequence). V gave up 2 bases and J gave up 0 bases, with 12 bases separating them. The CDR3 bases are TGTGCCAGCAGCTTTAGGTTAGGAAGCTCTGGAAACACCATATATTTT. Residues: CASSFRLGSSGNTIYF.

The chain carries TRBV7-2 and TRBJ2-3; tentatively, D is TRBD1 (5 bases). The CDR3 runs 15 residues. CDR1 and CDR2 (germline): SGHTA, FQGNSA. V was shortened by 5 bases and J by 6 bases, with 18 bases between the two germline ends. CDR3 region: CASSPIRVASDTQYF. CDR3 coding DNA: TGTGCCAGCAGCCCCATCAGGGTAGCCTCGGATACGCAGTATTTT.

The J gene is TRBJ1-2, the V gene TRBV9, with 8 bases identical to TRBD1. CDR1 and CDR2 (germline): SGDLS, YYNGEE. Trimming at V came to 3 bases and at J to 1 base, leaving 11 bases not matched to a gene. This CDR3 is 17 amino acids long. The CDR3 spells CASSGRTRDRINYGYTF. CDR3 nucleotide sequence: TGTGCCAGCAGCGGACGTACCAGGGACAGGATTAACTATGGCTACACCTTC.

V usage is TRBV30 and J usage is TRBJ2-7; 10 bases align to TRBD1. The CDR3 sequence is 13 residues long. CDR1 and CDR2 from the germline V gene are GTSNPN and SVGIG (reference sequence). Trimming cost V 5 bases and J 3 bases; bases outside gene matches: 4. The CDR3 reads CAWARTGGYEQYF. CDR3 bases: TGTGCCTGGGCCAGGACAGGGGGCTACGAGCAGTACTTC.

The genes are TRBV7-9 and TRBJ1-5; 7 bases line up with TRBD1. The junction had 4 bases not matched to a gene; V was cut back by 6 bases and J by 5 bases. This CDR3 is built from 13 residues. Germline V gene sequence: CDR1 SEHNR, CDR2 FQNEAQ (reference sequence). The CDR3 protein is CASRSGGDQPQHF. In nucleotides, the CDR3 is TGTGCCAGCAGATCAGGGGGGGATCAGCCCCAGCATTTT.

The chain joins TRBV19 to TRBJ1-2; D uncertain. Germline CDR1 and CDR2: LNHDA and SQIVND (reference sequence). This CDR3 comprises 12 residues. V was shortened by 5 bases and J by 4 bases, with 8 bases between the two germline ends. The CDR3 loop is CASSEYTYGYTF. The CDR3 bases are TGTGCCAGTAGTGAATACACCTATGGCTACACCTTC.

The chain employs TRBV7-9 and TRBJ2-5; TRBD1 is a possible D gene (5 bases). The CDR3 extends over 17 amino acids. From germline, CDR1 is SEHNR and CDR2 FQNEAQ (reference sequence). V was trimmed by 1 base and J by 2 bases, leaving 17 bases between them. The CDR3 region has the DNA TGTGCCAGCAGCTTAGGCCTCGCGGACATCTCACAAGAGACCCAGTACTTC. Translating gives CASSLGLADISQETQYF.

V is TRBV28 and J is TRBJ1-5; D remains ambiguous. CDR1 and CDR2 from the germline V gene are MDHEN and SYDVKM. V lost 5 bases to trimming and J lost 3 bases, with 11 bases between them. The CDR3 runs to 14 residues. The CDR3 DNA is TGTGCCAGCAGTCCCAGTAACAACAATCAGCCCCAGCATTTT. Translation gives CASSPSNNNQPQHF.

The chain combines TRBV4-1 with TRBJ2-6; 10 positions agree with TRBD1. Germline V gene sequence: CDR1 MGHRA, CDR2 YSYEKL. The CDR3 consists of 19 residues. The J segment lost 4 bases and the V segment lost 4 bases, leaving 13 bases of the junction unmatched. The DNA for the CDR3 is TGCGCCAGCAGCCCAGACGGACAGGGGGATCTAGTGGGGGCCAACGTCCTGACTTTC. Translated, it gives CASSPDGQGDLVGANVLTF.

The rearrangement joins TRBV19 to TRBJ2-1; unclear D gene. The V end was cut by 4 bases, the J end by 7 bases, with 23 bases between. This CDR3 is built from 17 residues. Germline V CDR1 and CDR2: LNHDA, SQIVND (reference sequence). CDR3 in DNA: TGTGCCAGTAGTAACAGCTGGGCCCTTGGCGGCGAGAATGAGCAGTTCTTC. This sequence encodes CASSNSWALGGENEQFF.

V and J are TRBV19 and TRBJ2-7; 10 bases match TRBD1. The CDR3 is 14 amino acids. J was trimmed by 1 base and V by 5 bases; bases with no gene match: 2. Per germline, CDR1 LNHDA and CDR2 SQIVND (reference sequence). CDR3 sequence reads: CASSGTGASYEQYF. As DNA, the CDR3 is TGTGCCAGTAGTGGGACAGGGGCTTCCTACGAGCAGTACTTC. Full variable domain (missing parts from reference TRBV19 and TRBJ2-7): DGGITQSPKYLFRKEGQNVTLSCEQNLNHDAMYWYRQDPGQGLRLIYYSQIVNDFQKGDIAEGYSVSREKKESFPLTVTSAQKNPTAFYLCASSGTGASYEQYFGPGTRLTVT.

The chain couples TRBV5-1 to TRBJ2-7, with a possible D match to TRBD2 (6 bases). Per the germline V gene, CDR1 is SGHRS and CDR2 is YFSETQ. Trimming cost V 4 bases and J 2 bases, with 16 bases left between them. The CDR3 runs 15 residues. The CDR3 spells CASSTGLGLAYEQYF. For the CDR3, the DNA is TGCGCCAGCAGCACGGGACTGGGCTTAGCCTACGAGCAGTACTTC. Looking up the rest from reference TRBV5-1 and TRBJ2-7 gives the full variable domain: KAGVTQTPRYLIKTRGQQVTLSCSPISGHRSVSWYQQTPGQGLQFLFEYFSETQRNKGNFPGRFSGRQFSNSRSEMNVSTLELGDSALYLCASSTGLGLAYEQYFGPGTRLTVT.

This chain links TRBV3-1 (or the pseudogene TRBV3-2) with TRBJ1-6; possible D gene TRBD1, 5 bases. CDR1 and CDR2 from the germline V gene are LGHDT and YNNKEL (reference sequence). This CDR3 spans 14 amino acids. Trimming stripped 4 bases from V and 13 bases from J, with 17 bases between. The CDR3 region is CASSPSGGRLPLHF. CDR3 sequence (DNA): TGTGCCAGCAGCCCCTCTGGGGGGAGGCTTCCCCTCCACTTT.

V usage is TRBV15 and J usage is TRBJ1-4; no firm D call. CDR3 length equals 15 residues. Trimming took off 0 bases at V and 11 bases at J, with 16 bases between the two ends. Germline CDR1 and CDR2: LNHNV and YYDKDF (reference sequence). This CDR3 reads CATSRDRAEGWKLFF. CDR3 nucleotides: TGTGCCACCAGCAGAGATAGAGCGGAGGGTTGGAAACTGTTTTTT.

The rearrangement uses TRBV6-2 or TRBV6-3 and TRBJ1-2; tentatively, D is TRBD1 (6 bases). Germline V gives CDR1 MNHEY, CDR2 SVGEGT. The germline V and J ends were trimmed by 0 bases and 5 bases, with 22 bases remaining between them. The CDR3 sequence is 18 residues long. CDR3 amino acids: CASSYSLGDRWSGYGYTF. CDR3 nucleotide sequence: TGTGCCAGCAGTTACTCTCTAGGAGACAGGTGGTCGGGATATGGCTACACCTTC.

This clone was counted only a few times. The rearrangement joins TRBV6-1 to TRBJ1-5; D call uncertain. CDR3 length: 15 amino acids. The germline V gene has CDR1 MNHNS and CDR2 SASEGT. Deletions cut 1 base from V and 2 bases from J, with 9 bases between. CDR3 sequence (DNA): TGTGCCAGCAGTGAAGGTGACGGAGGCAATCAGCCCCAGCATTTT. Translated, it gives CASSEGDGGNQPQHF.

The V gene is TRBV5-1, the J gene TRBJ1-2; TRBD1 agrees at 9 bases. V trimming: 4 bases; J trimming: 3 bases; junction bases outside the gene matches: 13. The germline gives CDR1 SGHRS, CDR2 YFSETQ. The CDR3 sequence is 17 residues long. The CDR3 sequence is CASSLNGGGQGDYGYTF. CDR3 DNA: TGCGCCAGCAGCCTGAACGGAGGGGGACAGGGTGACTATGGCTACACCTTC.

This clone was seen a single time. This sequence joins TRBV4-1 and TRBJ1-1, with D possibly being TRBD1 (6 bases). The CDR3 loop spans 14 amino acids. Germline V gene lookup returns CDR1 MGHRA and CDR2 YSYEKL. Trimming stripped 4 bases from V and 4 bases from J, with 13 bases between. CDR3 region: CASSPSTGRTEAFF. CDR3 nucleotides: TGCGCCAGCAGCCCGAGTACAGGGCGCACTGAAGCTTTCTTT.

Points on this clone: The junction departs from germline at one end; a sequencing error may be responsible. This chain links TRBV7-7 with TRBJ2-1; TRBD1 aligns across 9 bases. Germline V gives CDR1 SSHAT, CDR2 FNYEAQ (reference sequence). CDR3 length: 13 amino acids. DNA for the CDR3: TGTGCTAGCAGCGCGGACAGGGGAGGTGAGCAGTTCTTC. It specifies CASSADRGGEQFF. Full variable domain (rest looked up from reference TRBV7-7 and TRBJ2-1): GAGVSQSPRYKVTKRGQDVTLRCDPISSHATLYWYQQALGQGPEFLTYFNYEAQPDKSGLPSDRFSAERPEGSISTLTIQRTEQRDSAMYRCASSADRGGEQFFGPGTRLTVL.

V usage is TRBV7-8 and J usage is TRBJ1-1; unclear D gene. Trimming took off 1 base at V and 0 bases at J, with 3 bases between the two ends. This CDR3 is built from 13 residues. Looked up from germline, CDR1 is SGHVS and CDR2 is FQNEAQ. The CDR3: CASSLGMNTEAFF. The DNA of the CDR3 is TGTGCCAGCAGCTTAGGGATGAACACTGAAGCTTTCTTT.

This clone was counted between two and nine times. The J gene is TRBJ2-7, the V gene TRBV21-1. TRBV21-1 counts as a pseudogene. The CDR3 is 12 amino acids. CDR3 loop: CASSKRSGAAEV. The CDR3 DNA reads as TGTGCCAGCAGCAAACGTTCCGGGGCCGCAGAGGTC.

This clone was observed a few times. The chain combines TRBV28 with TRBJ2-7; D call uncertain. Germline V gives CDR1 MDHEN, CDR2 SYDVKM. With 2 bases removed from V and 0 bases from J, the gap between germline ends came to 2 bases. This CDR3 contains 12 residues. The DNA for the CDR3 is TGTGCCAGCAGTTTAAACTCCTACGAGCAGTACTTC. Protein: CASSLNSYEQYF. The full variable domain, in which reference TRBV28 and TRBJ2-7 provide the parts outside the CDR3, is DVKVTQSSRYLVKRTGEKVFLECVQDMDHENMFWYRQDPGLGLRLIYFSYDVKMKEKGDIPEGYSVSREKKERFSLILESASTNQTSMYLCASSLNSYEQYFGPGTRLTVT.